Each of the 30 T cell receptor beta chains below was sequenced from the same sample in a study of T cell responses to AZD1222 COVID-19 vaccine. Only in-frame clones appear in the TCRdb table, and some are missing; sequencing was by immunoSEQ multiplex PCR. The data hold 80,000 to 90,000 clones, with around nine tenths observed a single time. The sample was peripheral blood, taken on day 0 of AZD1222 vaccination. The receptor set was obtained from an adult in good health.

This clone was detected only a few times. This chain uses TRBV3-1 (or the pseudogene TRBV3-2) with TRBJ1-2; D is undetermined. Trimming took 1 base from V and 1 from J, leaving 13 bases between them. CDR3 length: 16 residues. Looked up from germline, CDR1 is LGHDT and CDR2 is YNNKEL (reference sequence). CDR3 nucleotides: TGTGCCAGCAGCCAAGGCGGTACCGGGCTTAACTATGGCTACACCTTC. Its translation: CASSQGGTGLNYGYTF.

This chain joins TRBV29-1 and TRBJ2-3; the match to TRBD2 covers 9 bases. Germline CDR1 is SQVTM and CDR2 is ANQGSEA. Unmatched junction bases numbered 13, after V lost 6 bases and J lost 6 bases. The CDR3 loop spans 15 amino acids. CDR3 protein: CSVAGRGGTSDTQYF. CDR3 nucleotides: TGCAGCGTCGCTGGCCGGGGGGGGACTAGCGATACGCAGTATTTT.

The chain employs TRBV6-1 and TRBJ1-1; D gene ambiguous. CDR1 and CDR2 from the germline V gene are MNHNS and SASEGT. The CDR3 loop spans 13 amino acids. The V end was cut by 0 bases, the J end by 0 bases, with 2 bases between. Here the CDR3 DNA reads TGTGCCAGCAGTGAAGCGTTGAACACTGAAGCTTTCTTT. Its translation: CASSEALNTEAFF.

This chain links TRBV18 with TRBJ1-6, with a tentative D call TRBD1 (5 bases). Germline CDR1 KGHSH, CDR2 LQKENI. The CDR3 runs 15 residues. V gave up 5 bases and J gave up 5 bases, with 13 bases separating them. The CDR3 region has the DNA TGTGCCAGCTCAATCTCGACAGAGAATAATTCACCCCTCCACTTT. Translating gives CASSISTENNSPLHF.

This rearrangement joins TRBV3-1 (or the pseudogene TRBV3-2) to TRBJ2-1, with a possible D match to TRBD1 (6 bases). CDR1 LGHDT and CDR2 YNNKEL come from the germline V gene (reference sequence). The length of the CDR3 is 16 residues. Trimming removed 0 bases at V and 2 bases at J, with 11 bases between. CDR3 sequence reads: CASSQDADSPYNEQFF. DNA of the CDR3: TGTGCCAGCAGCCAAGATGCGGACAGCCCCTACAATGAGCAGTTCTTC.

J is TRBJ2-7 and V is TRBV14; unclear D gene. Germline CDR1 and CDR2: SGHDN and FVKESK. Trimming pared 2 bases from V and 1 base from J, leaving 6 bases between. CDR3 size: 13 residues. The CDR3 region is CASSQYTSYEQYF. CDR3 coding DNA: TGTGCCAGCAGCCAATACACATCCTACGAGCAGTACTTC.

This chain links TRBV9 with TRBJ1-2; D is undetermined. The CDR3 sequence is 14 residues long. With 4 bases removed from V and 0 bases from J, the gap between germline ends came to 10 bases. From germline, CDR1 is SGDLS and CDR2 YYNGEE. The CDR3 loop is CASSSSGTNYGYTF. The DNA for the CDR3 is TGTGCCAGCAGCTCCTCAGGTACTAACTATGGCTACACCTTC. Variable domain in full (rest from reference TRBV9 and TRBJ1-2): DSGVTQTPKHLITATGQRVTLRCSPRSGDLSVYWYQQSLDQGLQFLIQYYNGEERAKGNILERFSAQQFPDLHSELNLSSLELGDSALYFCASSSSGTNYGYTFGSGTRLTVV.

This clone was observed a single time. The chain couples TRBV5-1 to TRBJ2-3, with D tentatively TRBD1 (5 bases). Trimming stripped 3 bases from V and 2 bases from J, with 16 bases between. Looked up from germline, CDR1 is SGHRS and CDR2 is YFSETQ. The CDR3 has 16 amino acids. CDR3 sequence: CASSYPDTGATDTQYF. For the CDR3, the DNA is TGCGCCAGCAGCTACCCGGACACTGGGGCCACAGATACGCAGTATTTT.

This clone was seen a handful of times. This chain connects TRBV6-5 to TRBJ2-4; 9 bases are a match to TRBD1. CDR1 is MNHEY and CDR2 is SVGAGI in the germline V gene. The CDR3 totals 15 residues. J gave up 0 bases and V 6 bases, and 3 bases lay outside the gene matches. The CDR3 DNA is TGTGCCAGCAGGTTGACAGGGGGAGCCAAAAACATTCAGTACTTC. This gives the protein CASRLTGGAKNIQYF.

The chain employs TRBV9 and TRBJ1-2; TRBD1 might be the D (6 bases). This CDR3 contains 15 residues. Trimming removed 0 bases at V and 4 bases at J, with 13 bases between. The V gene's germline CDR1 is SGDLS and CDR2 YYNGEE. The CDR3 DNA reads TGTGCCAGCAGCGTAGGGACAGCGCTGGCCTATGGCTACACCTTC. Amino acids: CASSVGTALAYGYTF.

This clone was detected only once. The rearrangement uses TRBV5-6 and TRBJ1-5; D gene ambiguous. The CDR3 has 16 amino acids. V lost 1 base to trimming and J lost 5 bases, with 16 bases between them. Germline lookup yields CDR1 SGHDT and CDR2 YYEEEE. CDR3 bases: TGTGCCAGCAGCTTGTGGGCGTCAGGAACTTATCAGCCCCAGCATTTT. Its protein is CASSLWASGTYQPQHF.

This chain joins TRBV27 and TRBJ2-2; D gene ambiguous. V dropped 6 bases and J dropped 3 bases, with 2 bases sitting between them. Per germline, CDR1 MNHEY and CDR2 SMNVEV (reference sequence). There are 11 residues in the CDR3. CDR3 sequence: CASSDTGELFF. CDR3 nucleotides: TGTGCCAGCAGCGACACCGGGGAGCTGTTTTTT.

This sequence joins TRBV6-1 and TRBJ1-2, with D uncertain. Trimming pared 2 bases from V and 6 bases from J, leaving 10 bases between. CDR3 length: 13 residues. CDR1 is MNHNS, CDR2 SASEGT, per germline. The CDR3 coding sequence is TGTGCCAGCAGTGAATTGGGAGACAATGGCTACACCTTC. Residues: CASSELGDNGYTF.

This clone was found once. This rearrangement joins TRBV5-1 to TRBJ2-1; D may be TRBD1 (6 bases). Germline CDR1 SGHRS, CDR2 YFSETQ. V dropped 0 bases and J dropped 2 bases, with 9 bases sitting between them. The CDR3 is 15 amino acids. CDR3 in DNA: TGCGCCAGCAGCTTGGACAGGGACGCCTACAATGAGCAGTTCTTC. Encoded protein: CASSLDRDAYNEQFF.

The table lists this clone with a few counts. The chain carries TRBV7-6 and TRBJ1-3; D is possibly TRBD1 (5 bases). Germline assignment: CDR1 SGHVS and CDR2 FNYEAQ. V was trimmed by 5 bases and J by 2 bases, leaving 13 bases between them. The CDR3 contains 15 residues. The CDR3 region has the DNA TGTGCCAGCAGCACCGACAGAATGGCTGGAAACACCATATATTTT. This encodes CASSTDRMAGNTIYF.

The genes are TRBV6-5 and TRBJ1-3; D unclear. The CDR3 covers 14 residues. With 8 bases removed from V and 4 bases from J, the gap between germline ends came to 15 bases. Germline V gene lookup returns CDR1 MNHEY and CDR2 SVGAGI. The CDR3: CASEMEVGGNTIYF. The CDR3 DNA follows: TGTGCCAGCGAAATGGAGGTGGGGGGAAACACCATATATTTT.

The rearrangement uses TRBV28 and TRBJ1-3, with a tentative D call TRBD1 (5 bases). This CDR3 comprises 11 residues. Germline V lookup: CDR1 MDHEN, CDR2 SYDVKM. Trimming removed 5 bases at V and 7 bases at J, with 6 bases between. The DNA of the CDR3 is TGTGCCAGCAGTGAGGGGAACACCATATATTTT. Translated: CASSEGNTIYF.

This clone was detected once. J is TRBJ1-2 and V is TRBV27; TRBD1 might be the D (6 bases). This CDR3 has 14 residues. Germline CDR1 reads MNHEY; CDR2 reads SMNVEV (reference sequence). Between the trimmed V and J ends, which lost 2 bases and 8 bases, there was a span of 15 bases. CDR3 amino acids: CASSLRGLEGGYTF. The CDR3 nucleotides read TGTGCCAGCAGTTTACGGGGGCTTGAGGGGGGCTACACCTTC.

In nucleotides, the CDR3 is TGTGCCAGCAGCTTAGGGGGGACGGGTCAGCCCCAGCATTTT. Translation: CASSLGGTGQPQHF. This chain links TRBV13 with TRBJ1-5; maybe TRBD1 (5 bases). The CDR3 consists of 14 residues. Between the trimmed V and J ends, which lost 0 bases and 6 bases, there was a span of 9 bases. Germline V gives CDR1 PRHDT, CDR2 FYEKMQ (reference sequence). Looking up the rest from reference TRBV13 and TRBJ1-5 gives the full variable domain: AAGVIQSPRHLIKEKRETATLKCYPIPRHDTVYWYQQGPGQDPQFLISFYEKMQSDKGSIPDRFSAQQFSDYHSELNMSSLELGDSALYFCASSLGGTGQPQHFGDGTRLSIL.

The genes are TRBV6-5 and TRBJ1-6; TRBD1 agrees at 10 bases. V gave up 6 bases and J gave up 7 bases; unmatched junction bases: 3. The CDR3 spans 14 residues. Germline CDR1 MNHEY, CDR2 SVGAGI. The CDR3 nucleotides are TGTGCCAGCAGGCAGGACAGGGGGAATTCACCCCTCCACTTT. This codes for CASRQDRGNSPLHF.

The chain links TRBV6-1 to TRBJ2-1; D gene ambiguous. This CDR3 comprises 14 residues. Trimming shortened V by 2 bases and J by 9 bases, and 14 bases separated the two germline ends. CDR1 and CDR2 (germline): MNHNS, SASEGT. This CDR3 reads CASSEPERRGEQFF. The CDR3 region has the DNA TGTGCCAGCAGTGAACCCGAACGGCGAGGTGAGCAGTTCTTC.

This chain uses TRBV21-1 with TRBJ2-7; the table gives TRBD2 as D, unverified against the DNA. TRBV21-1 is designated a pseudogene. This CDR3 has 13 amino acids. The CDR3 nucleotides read TGTGCCAGCACGGGTATAAAGGTTCACGAGCAGTACTTC. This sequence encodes CASTGIKVHEQYF.

The CDR3 DNA sequence: TGTGCCAGCAGGCCCAACAGGGGCGGTAGCAATCAGCCCCAGCATTTT. It specifies CASRPNRGGSNQPQHF. J is TRBJ1-5 and V is TRBV6-6, with 7 nucleotides matching TRBD1. CDR3 size: 16 residues. Trimming at V came to 6 bases and at J to 0 bases, leaving 8 bases not matched to a gene. Germline V gene data show CDR1 as MNHNY and CDR2 as SVGAGI (reference sequence).

For the CDR3, the DNA is TGTGCCAGCAGCGAGAGTCAGGGGGGAAGCAATCAGCCCCAGCATTTT. It codes for CASSESQGGSNQPQHF. The V and J genes are TRBV9 and TRBJ1-5, with 7 bases aligning to TRBD1. Trimming cost V 3 bases and J 1 base; bases outside gene matches: 7. The CDR3 covers 16 residues. CDR1 SGDLS and CDR2 YYNGEE come from the germline V gene.

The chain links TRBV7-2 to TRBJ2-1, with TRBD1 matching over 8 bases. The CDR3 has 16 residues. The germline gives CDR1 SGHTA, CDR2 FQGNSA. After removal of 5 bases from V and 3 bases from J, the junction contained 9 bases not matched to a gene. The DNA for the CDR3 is TGTGCCAGCAGCCTAACCGGGACAGGAGTCTACAATGAGCAGTTCTTC. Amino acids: CASSLTGTGVYNEQFF.

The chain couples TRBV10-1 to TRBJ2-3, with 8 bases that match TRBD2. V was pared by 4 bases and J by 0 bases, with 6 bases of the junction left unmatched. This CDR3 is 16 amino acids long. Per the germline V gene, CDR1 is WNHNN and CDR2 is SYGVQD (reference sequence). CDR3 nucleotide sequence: TGCGCCAGCAGTGGCATCGGCGGGGGGAGCACAGATACGCAGTATTTT. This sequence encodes CASSGIGGGSTDTQYF.

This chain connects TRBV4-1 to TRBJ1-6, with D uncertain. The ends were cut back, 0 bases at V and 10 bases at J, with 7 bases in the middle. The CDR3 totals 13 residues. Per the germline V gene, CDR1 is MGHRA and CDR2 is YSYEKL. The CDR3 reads CASSQEPLSPLHF. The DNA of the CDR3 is TGCGCCAGCAGCCAAGAACCCTTATCACCCCTCCACTTT.

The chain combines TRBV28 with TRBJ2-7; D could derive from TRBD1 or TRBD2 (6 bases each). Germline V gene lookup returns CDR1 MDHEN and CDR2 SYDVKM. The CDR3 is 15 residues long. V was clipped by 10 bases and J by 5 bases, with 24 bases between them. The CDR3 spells CATSPRGAESHEQYF. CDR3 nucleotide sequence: TGTGCCACCTCCCCAAGGGGGGCAGAGAGTCACGAGCAGTACTTC.

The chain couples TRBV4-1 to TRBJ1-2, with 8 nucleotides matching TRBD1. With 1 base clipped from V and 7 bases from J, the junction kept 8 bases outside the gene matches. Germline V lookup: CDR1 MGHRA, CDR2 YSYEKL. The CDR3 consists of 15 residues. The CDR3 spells CASSQVKDRAGGYTF. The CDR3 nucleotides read TGCGCCAGCAGCCAAGTCAAGGACAGGGCGGGTGGCTACACCTTC.

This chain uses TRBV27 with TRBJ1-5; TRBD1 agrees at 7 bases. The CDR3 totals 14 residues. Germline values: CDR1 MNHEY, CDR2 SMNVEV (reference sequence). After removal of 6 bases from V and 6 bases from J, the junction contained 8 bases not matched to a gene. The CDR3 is CASRMTGRGQPQHF. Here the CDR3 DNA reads TGTGCCAGCAGGATGACAGGGAGGGGTCAGCCCCAGCATTTT.